These T cell receptor beta chains were read from a single sample in a study of blood T cell repertoires in COVID-19. Libraries were prepared by immunoSEQ multiplex PCR; TCRdb keeps only in-frame clonotypes and omits some of them. The table lists about 190,000 clones, roughly 84% of them singletons. The material sequenced was PBMCs or T cells enriched from blood (not recorded which). All receptors derive from a woman in her 30s who had recovered from COVID-19. Each CDR3 is given with its conserved first and last residue. D genes are given only for firm matches. Size is stated for part of the rows, as once, few or many counts, or as a class when the clone is expanded.

TRBJ1-5 | . | . | TRBV28 | CASSLSVNQPQHF | TGTGCCAGCAGTTTATCAGTGAATCAGCCCCAGCATTTT
TRBJ1-5 | . | . | TRBV7-6 | CASSFLWTSRGNQPQHF | TGTGCCAGCAGCTTTCTCTGGACTAGTCGGGGCAATCAGCCCCAGCATTTT
TRBJ1-5 | TRBD1 | once | TRBV30 | CAWTTGVGNQPQHF | TGTGCCTGGACCACAGGGGTCGGCAATCAGCCCCAGCATTTT
TRBJ1-1 | TRBD1 | . | TRBV11-2 | CASSSPGQGALLGAFF | TGTGCCAGCAGCTCCCCGGGACAGGGGGCCCTCTTGGGGGCTTTCTTT
TRBJ1-5 | . | . | TRBV27 | CASSYSGVDIQPQHF | TGTGCCAGCAGTTATTCGGGGGTTGACATTCAGCCCCAGCATTTT
TRBJ1-5 | . | . | TRBV9 | CASSVEGLSNQPQHF | TGTGCCAGCAGCGTAGAGGGGTTAAGCAATCAGCCCCAGCATTTT
TRBJ2-7 | TRBD2 | . | TRBV9 | CASSVGVSGTSYEQYF | TGTGCCAGCAGCGTAGGTGTCAGCGGGACCTCCTACGAGCAGTACTTC
TRBJ2-7 | TRBD1 | . | TRBV28 | CASSPPRDSEQYF | TGTGCCAGCAGTCCCCCCCGGGACAGCGAGCAGTACTTC
TRBJ1-4 | TRBD1 | . | TRBV18 | CASSPGTGGSGRGELFF | TGTGCCAGCTCACCGGGGACAGGGGGATCTGGCCGCGGTGAACTGTTTTTT
TRBJ1-6 | TRBD1 | . | TRBV7-6 | CASSSGTGDFDSPLHF | TGTGCCAGCAGCTCCGGGACAGGGGATTTCGATTCACCCCTCCACTTT
TRBJ2-1 | TRBD2 | . | TRBV18 | CASSPRLAGASNEQFF | TGTGCCAGCTCACCCAGACTAGCGGGAGCCTCCAATGAGCAGTTCTTC
TRBJ1-6 | TRBD1 | . | TRBV3-1/TRBV3-2 | CASSRQGVEFHNSPLHF | TGTGCCAGCAGCAGACAGGGGGTTGAGTTTCATAATTCACCCCTCCACTTT
TRBJ1-1 | . | . | TRBV23-1 | CARHFRQGSLSTEAFF | TGCGCCCGCCATTTTCGTCAGGGATCATTGAGCACTGAAGCTTTCTTT
TRBJ2-3 | TRBD2 | . | TRBV27 | CATMREGRVDTQYF | TGTGCCACCATGCGGGAGGGCCGTGTAGATACGCAGTATTTT
TRBJ1-1 | . | . | TRBV10-2 | CASRPDSMNTEAFF | TGCGCCAGCAGACCGGACAGTATGAACACTGAAGCTTTCTTT
TRBJ1-6 | . | . | TRBV21-1 | CASSKGGREVCPKDSPLHF | TGTGCCAGCAGCAAAGGGGGGCGGGAGGTATGCCCGAAGGATTCACCCCTCCACTTT
TRBJ1-1 | . | . | TRBV27 | CASSPHTEGTEAFF | TGTGCCAGCAGCCCTCACACGGAGGGGACTGAAGCTTTCTTT
TRBJ2-3 | . | . | TRBV10-1 | CASSEFGGGAKDTQYF | TGCGCCAGCAGTGAGTTTGGAGGGGGCGCAAAAGATACGCAGTATTTT
TRBJ1-4 | . | . | TRBV7-8 | CASSWEVGEKLFF | TGTGCCAGCAGCTGGGAGGTTGGGGAAAAACTGTTTTTT
TRBJ1-1 | TRBD1 | . | TRBV28 | CASRPTGTDYTEAFF | TGTGCCAGCAGACCAACTGGGACAGATTACACTGAAGCTTTCTTT
TRBJ2-3 | . | . | TRBV5-1 | CASSLGTGVSTKAGGKSTDTQYF | TGCGCCAGCAGCTTGGGGACAGGGGTCTCGACAAAAGCGGGAGGTAAAAGCACAGATACGCAGTATTTT
TRBJ1-3 | . | . | TRBV6-5 | CASSYTHFSGNTIYF | TGTGCCAGCAGTTACACACATTTCTCTGGAAACACCATATATTTT